The sequence of this T cell receptor beta chain was determined in a study of cytomegalovirus exposure and HLA in healthy donors. Concerning this clone: Its antigen is still unknown.

Overall study results and limits: One cluster of highly shared sequence variants probably arose as a sequencing artifact. In a later analysis, productive TCRs from donors in an Asian-associated ancestry cluster reportedly carried fewer N-insertions than the cohort mean.

V dropped 0 bases and J dropped 5; count of bases not matched to a gene: 8. The CDR3 runs to 18 residues. Germline loops: CDR1 SGHAT, CDR2 FQNNGV. Primers for the PCR totalled 60 Vbeta and 13 Jbeta. Only in-frame clones appear in the TCRdb table, and some are missing; sequencing was by immunoSEQ multiplex PCR. The sample totals roughly 51,000 clones. The sequencing input was PBMCs. The rearrangement links TRBV11-2 to TRBJ1-3, with 12 bases that match TRBD1. The source of this sequence is a woman in her fifties or sixties in good health and CMV-seropositive. CDR3 loop: CASSLEGTGGVGRNTIYF. The CDR3 DNA reads TGTGCCAGCAGCTTAGAAGGGACAGGGGGCGTCGGCAGAAACACCATATATTTT.